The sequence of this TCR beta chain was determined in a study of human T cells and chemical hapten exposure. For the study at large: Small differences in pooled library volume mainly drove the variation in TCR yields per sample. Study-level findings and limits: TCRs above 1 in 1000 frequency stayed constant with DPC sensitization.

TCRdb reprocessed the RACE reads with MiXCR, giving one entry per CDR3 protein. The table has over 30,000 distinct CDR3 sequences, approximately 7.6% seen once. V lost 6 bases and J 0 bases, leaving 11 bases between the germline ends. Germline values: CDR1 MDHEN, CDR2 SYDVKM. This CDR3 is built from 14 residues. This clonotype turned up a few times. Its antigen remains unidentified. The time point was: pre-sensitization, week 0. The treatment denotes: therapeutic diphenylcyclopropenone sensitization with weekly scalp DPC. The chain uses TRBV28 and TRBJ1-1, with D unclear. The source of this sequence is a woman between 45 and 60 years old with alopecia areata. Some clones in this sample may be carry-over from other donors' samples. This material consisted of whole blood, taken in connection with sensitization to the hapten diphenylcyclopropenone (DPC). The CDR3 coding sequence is TGTGCCAGCAGCACCCTACCAATGAACACTGAAGCTTTCTTT. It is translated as CASSTLPMNTEAFF.